The clone carrying this TCR beta chain was seen once. This sample was included in a study of blood T cell repertoires in COVID-19. With V trimmed by 0 bases and J by 9 bases, 1 base remained unmatched. This CDR3 contains 14 residues. CDR1 is SGHRS and CDR2 is YFSETQ in the germline V gene. Clones were sequenced by immunoSEQ multiplex PCR, and TCRdb holds only the in-frame ones, with some missing. The sample shows about 160,000 clones, about four fifths of them seen only once. This TCR was sampled from a woman aged 55-75 years who had recovered from COVID-19. The chain joins TRBV5-1 to TRBJ2-4; 12 bases are a match to TRBD2. Sequencing input: PBMCs or T cells enriched from blood (not recorded which). The CDR3 nucleotides are TGCGCCAGCAGCTTGGAGACTAGCGGGGGCATTCAGTACTTC. Its protein is CASSLETSGGIQYF.